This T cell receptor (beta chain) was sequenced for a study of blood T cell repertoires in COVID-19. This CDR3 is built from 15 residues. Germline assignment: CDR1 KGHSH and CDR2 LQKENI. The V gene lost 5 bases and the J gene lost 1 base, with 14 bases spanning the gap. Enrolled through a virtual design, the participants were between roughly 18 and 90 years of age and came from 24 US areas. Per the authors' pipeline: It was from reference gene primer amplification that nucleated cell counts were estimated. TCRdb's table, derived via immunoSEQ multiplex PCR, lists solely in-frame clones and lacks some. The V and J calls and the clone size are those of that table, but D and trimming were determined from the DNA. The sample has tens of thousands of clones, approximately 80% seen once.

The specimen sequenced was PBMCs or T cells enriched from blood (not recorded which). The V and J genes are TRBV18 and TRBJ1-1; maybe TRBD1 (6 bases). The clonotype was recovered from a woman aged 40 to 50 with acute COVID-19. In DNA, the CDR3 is TGTGCCAGCTCAGAAACCAAACAGGGGAACACTGAAGCTTTCTTT. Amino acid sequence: CASSETKQGNTEAFF.